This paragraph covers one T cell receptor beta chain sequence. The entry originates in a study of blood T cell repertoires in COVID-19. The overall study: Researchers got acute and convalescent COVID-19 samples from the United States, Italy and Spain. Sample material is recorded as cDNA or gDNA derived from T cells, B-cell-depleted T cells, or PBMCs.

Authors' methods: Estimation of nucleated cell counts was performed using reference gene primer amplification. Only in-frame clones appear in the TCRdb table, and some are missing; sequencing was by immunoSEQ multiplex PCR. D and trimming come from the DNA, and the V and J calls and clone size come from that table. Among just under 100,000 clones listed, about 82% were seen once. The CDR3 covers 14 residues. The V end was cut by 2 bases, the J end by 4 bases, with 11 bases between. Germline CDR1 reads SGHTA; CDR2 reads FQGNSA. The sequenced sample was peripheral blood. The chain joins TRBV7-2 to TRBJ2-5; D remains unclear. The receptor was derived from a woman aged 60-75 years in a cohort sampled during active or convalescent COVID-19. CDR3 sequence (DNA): TGTGCCAGCAGCTTAATGGGCCCAGGAGAGACCCAGTACTTC. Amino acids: CASSLMGPGETQYF.